This is a list of T cell receptor beta chains from one sample in a study of OX40 agonist ivuxolimab in advanced cancers. The data were produced by immunoSEQ multiplex PCR, yet TCRdb's version contains in-frame clones alone and is incomplete. The table records 60,000 to 70,000 clones, 88% of them present only once. The sequencing used CD4+ or CD8+ T cells sorted from blood, collected in a trial of the OX40 agonist ivuxolimab. Receptors originate from an adult with an advanced solid tumor such as melanoma, head and neck, liver or kidney cancer. The CDR3 runs from the conserved cysteine through the conserved F or W.

V,J,length,CDR3
TRBV15,TRBJ2-2,14,CATSRDQGTGELFF
TRBV28,TRBJ2-5,19,CASSSIMAGPPRWQETQYF
TRBV28,TRBJ2-7,20,CASLPLVVGFTSGRDYEQYF
TRBV10-2,TRBJ2-7,15,CASSPNQGSSYEQYF
TRBV27,TRBJ2-7,15,CASSSVRDRGYEQYF
TRBV5-8,TRBJ2-7,15,CASRRQIISSYEQYF
TRBV12-5,TRBJ2-5,15,CASGLPAEVGETQYF
TRBV5-4,TRBJ2-2,15,CASSPTSENTGELFF
TRBV28,TRBJ1-1,10,CATRGTEAFF
TRBV6-5,TRBJ2-3,15,CASSPGRPITDTQYF
TRBV11-2,TRBJ2-7,14,CAGSFTGLAGEQYF
TRBV10-1,TRBJ2-5,14,CASSESTGSETQYF
TRBV25-1,TRBJ2-3,18,CASSESRSTAGLTDTQYF
TRBV2,TRBJ1-2,13,CASSDRQIYGYTF
TRBV28,TRBJ2-2,16,CASSFLVGGNTGELFF
TRBV19,TRBJ1-1,14,CASSLGGMNTEAFF
TRBV7-2,TRBJ2-3,12,CASSLLTDTQYF
TRBV29-1,TRBJ2-7,13,CSVGGLAGYEQYF
TRBV6-1,TRBJ2-7,15,CASTSRGISSYEQYF
TRBV27,TRBJ2-7,14,CASSLIGKLGEQYF
TRBV5-4,TRBJ2-1,14,CASSWGDVYNEQFF
TRBV7-8,TRBJ2-2,17,CASSLARVAGVSGELFF
TRBV7-2,TRBJ2-5,13,CASTFAGEETQYF
TRBV6-1,TRBJ1-2,15,CASRAGGGKGYGYTF
TRBV27,TRBJ2-2,15,CASSRIRAGVGELFF
TRBV28,TRBJ1-2,14,CASSSLKAPGGYTF
TRBV5-4,TRBJ2-3,17,CASSLSGTSWSSDTQYF
TRBV5-1,TRBJ2-7,18,CANSRDGQGRTSGREQYF
TRBV7-2,TRBJ2-6,15,CASSPWISGANVLTF
TRBV2,TRBJ2-7,12,CASKGRYYEQYF
TRBV15,TRBJ2-3,17,CATSRDQAGGGADTQYF
TRBV18,TRBJ2-7,17,CASSPPAGQGSSYEQYF
TRBV7-9,TRBJ1-6,19,CASSLFTGQGSFSNSPLHF
TRBV10-1,TRBJ2-5,15,CASSDRLGARETQYF
TRBV2,TRBJ2-3,12,CASNGVADTQYF
TRBV6-1,TRBJ1-5,15,CASSVRGLGNQPQHF
TRBV14,TRBJ2-1,13,CASSLTTNQHQFF
TRBV11-3,TRBJ1-1,15,CASSPRGRMNTEAFF
TRBV18,TRBJ1-4,15,CASSPMATTNEKLFF
TRBV29-1,TRBJ1-1,12,CSVQQGNTEAFF